These 13 T cell receptor beta chains share one sample of origin, sequenced in a study of early T cells in non-severe SARS-CoV-2 infection. TCRdb called the 5' RACE reads again in MiXCR, with one record for every CDR3 protein. The sample gives under 70,000 distinct CDR3 sequences, around 10% of which show up once; 3% to 4% is in the top ten. The material sequenced was whole blood. These receptors all come from an adult who was a healthcare worker with PCR-confirmed SARS-CoV-2 infection or an uninfected control (not recorded which).

The table lists this clonotype with many counts. The CDR3 DNA sequence: TGTGCCAGCAGTCCTGGGGGGACTAGCATTCCCGAGCAGTACTTC. This sequence encodes CASSPGGTSIPEQYF. This chain joins TRBV12-3 or TRBV12-4 and TRBJ2-7; 9 positions match TRBD2. Trimming removed 5 bases from V and 6 bases from J; junction bases left unmatched: 11. The CDR3 runs to 15 residues.

The chain combines TRBV6-2 or TRBV6-3 with TRBJ2-7, with 11 bases lining up with TRBD2. Looked up from germline, CDR1 is MNHEY and CDR2 is SVGEGT. The J segment lost 7 bases and the V segment lost 6 bases, leaving 14 bases of the junction unmatched. This CDR3 comprises 16 residues. The CDR3 protein is CASSRTLAGGPGEQYF. In nucleotides, the CDR3 is TGTGCCAGCAGCAGGACGCTAGCGGGGGGACCGGGGGAGCAGTACTTC.

This clonotype showed up many times. The V gene is TRBV5-4, the J gene TRBJ2-1, with 9 positions matching TRBD1. This CDR3 comprises 14 residues. Losses at the gene ends were 7 bases for V and 2 bases for J; bases not matched to a gene: 4. The germline V gene has CDR1 SGHNT and CDR2 YYREEE (reference sequence). The CDR3 sequence is CASGRTGAYNEQFF. CDR3 bases: TGTGCCAGCGGACGGACAGGGGCCTACAATGAGCAGTTCTTC.

This clonotype occurred many times. The V call is TRBV5-5, the J call TRBJ2-1, with 8 bases identical to TRBD1. Per germline, CDR1 SGHKS and CDR2 YYEKEE (reference sequence). The junction had 13 bases not matched to a gene; V was cut back by 4 bases and J by 7 bases. The CDR3 is 16 amino acids. The CDR3 DNA is TGTGCCAGCAGCGGGGGTTGGACAGGGTGGGATAATGAGCAGTTCTTC. Its translation is CASSGGWTGWDNEQFF.

This clonotype was seen once. V and J are TRBV10-2 and TRBJ2-3, with D possibly TRBD2 on 6 matching bases. This CDR3 has 14 amino acids. CDR1 and CDR2 (germline): WSHSY, SAAADI. Trimming shortened V by 7 bases and J by 6 bases, and 17 bases separated the two germline ends. This CDR3 reads CASTRAGYPDTQYF. The CDR3 nucleotides are TGCGCCAGCACCAGAGCGGGTTACCCCGATACGCAGTATTTT.

This clonotype has just a few counts. The V gene is TRBV11-2, the J gene TRBJ2-5; TRBD2 agrees at 8 bases. The length of the CDR3 is 15 residues. Germline CDR1 SGHAT, CDR2 FQNNGV. With V trimmed by 4 bases and J by 3 bases, 7 bases remained unmatched. DNA for the CDR3: TGTGCCAGCAGCTCGTCGGCGCGGGAGGAAGAGACCCAGTACTTC. Protein product: CASSSSAREEETQYF.

J is TRBJ1-1 and V is TRBV5-6; no reliable D call. The CDR3 contains 13 residues. The ends were cut back, 4 bases at V and 5 bases at J, with 12 bases in the middle. CDR1 is SGHDT, CDR2 YYEEEE, per germline. This chain's CDR3 is CASSTIGGTEAFF. Here the CDR3 DNA reads TGTGCCAGCAGCACCATAGGAGGGACTGAAGCTTTCTTT.

This clonotype occurred a few times. The gene calls are TRBV27 and TRBJ2-7, with a tentative D call TRBD1 (5 bases). The V end lost 3 bases, the J end lost 6 bases, and 12 bases lay between the germline ends. From germline, CDR1 is MNHEY and CDR2 SMNVEV (reference sequence). The CDR3 runs 13 residues. The DNA of the CDR3 is TGTGCCAGCAGTTTGGGCAGGGCGAGCGAGCAGTACTTC. Residues: CASSLGRASEQYF.

In its sample, this clonotype was seen many times. The V gene is TRBV6-6, the J gene TRBJ2-3; TRBD2 aligns across 8 bases. V lost 2 bases and J lost 0; bases outside the gene matches: 13. In germline, CDR1 is MNHNY, CDR2 SVGAGI (reference sequence). This CDR3 contains 19 residues. The chain's CDR3 is CASSYRGIAGRKSTDTQYF. The CDR3 bases are TGTGCCAGCAGTTACAGGGGGATAGCGGGAAGAAAGAGCACAGATACGCAGTATTTT.

This clonotype was seen ten or more times. CDR3 amino acids: CASSIAPNTNYEQYF. The CDR3 bases are TGTGCCAGTAGTATAGCGCCGAATACAAACTACGAGCAGTACTTC. The chain employs TRBV19 and TRBJ2-7; D remains unclear. V was pared by 1 base and J by 3 bases, with 13 bases between. Germline lookup yields CDR1 LNHDA and CDR2 SQIVND (reference sequence). This CDR3 spans 15 amino acids. The full variable domain, rest sourced from reference TRBV19 and TRBJ2-7, is DGGITQSPKYLFRKEGQNVTLSCEQNLNHDAMYWYRQDPGQGLRLIYYSQIVNDFQKGDIAEGYSVSREKKESFPLTVTSAQKNPTAFYLCASSIAPNTNYEQYFGPGTRLTVT.

This clonotype has ten or more counts. DNA of the CDR3: TGTGCCAGCAGCCCCGGGACAGGGGATGGCTACACCTTC. Protein product: CASSPGTGDGYTF. The V and J genes are TRBV3-1 and TRBJ1-2; 10 nucleotides align to TRBD1. The length of the CDR3 is 13 residues. V trimming: 4 bases; J trimming: 6 bases; junction bases outside the gene matches: 2. The germline gives CDR1 LGHDT, CDR2 YNNKEL (reference sequence).

This clonotype was seen a handful of times. This chain uses TRBV5-1 with TRBJ1-2, with D possibly being TRBD1 (5 bases). Trimming left V 0 bases short and J 8 bases short, with 11 bases between. Germline CDR1 is SGHRS and CDR2 is YFSETQ. The length of the CDR3 is 13 residues. The CDR3 sequence is CASSLGTLDGYTF. The CDR3 DNA reads TGCGCCAGCAGCTTGGGGACATTAGACGGCTACACCTTC.

This clonotype has just a few counts. The V gene is TRBV29-1, the J gene TRBJ2-2; tentative D call: TRBD2 (5 bases). The length of the CDR3 is 14 residues. V lost 7 bases and J 6 bases, leaving 18 bases between the germline ends. Germline-derived CDR1 and CDR2 are SQVTM and ANQGSEA. The CDR3 DNA reads as TGCAGCGCCAGGAGGCTAGGCTTCCCCGGGGAGCTGTTTTTT. Residues: CSARRLGFPGELFF.